A single sample gave rise to the 26 T cell receptor beta chains below, sequenced in a study of shared clonotypes between healthy human individuals. The method was immunoSEQ multiplex PCR; TCRdb's version includes in-frame clones alone and lacks a portion of them. The sample contains more than 2,000,000 clones, 93% of which appear only once. The sequenced sample was naive CD4+ T cells from PBMCs. Specified subset: CD45RA+ positively selected. All receptors come from a man aged 18 to 35 in good health. Some clones in this sample may be carry-over from other donors' samples.

Only one count was recorded for this clone. The chain recombines TRBV28 with TRBJ2-2; 12 positions match TRBD2. The ends lost 9 bases at V and 4 bases at J; junction bases unmatched: 12. The CDR3 length is 17 residues. The germline CDR1 and CDR2 sequences are MDHEN and SYDVKM. CDR3 loop: CASRPRGTSGFTGELFF. The CDR3 DNA follows: TGTGCCAGTAGACCCAGAGGGACTAGCGGGTTCACCGGGGAGCTGTTTTTT.

The chain uses TRBV5-1 and TRBJ2-7; TRBD1 matches 7 bases. V gave up 5 bases and J gave up 3 bases; unmatched junction bases: 8. The V gene's germline CDR1 is SGHRS and CDR2 YFSETQ. The CDR3 length is 14 residues. CDR3 nucleotides: TGCGCCAGCAGTCCCGGGACAGAAAACTACGAGCAGTACTTC. This codes for CASSPGTENYEQYF.

This clone was observed a handful of times. V usage is TRBV18 and J usage is TRBJ1-1, with a tentative D call TRBD1 (5 bases). Between the trimmed V and J ends, which lost 3 bases and 1 base, there was a span of 9 bases. Looked up from germline, CDR1 is KGHSH and CDR2 is LQKENI. This CDR3 spans 14 amino acids. In DNA, the CDR3 is TGTGCCAGCTCACCTAGAAGGGGGAACACTGAAGCTTTCTTT. Translating gives CASSPRRGNTEAFF.

CDR3 protein: CASSLGARYEQYF. Written as DNA, the CDR3 is TGCGCCAGCAGCTTGGGTGCGCGCTACGAGCAGTACTTC. The V call is TRBV5-1, the J call TRBJ2-7; D gene ambiguous. V was shortened by 0 bases and J by 3 bases, with 7 bases between the two germline ends. This CDR3 has 13 residues. Per germline, CDR1 SGHRS and CDR2 YFSETQ.

The chain joins TRBV15 to TRBJ2-7, with D perhaps given as TRBD1 or TRBD2 (5 bases each). CDR3 size: 14 residues. V lost 4 bases and J 0 bases, leaving 10 bases between the germline ends. Per the germline V gene, CDR1 is LNHNV and CDR2 is YYDKDF (reference sequence). The CDR3 reads CATSTGPLSYEQYF. The CDR3 DNA sequence: TGTGCCACCAGCACGGGACCGCTCTCCTACGAGCAGTACTTC.

This clone was counted a single time. This sequence joins TRBV6-1 and TRBJ2-7, with 13 bases lining up with TRBD2. This CDR3 has 15 residues. CDR1 and CDR2 (germline): MNHNS, SASEGT. V dropped 3 bases and J dropped 2; count of bases not matched to a gene: 1. This CDR3 is CASSEGTSGTYEQYF. CDR3 nucleotide sequence: TGTGCCAGCAGTGAGGGGACTAGCGGGACCTACGAGCAGTACTTC.

The chain is built from TRBV19 and TRBJ1-3; 8 bases fit TRBD1. Trimming at V came to 9 bases and at J to 1 base, leaving 5 bases not matched to a gene. From germline, CDR1 is LNHDA and CDR2 SQIVND (reference sequence). The CDR3 covers 14 residues. CDR3 sequence: CASAQGASGNTIYF. The CDR3 region has the DNA TGTGCCAGCGCTCAGGGGGCGTCTGGAAACACCATATATTTT.

The rearrangement uses TRBV28 and TRBJ1-4, with D tentatively TRBD1 (5 bases). CDR1 and CDR2 from the germline V gene are MDHEN and SYDVKM. The V end was cut by 7 bases, the J end by 8 bases, with 20 bases between. This CDR3 is 15 amino acids long. The CDR3 sequence is CASNSERLGGEKLFF. CDR3 nucleotide sequence: TGTGCCAGCAACAGCGAACGCTTGGGGGGAGAAAAACTGTTTTTT.

CDR3 bases: TGTGCCAGCACCCCGGGACAGTCCTACAATGAGCAGTTCTTC. Translating gives CASTPGQSYNEQFF. V is TRBV5-8 and J is TRBJ2-1; 7 bases agree with TRBD1. The CDR3 spans 14 residues. Germline loops: CDR1 SGHTS, CDR2 YDEGEE. V was pared by 6 bases and J by 1 base, with 4 bases of the junction left unmatched.

The sample holds one count of this clone. This chain joins TRBV19 and TRBJ2-5; D might be TRBD1 (6 bases). CDR1 and CDR2 from the germline V gene are LNHDA and SQIVND (reference sequence). Deletions cut 7 bases from V and 4 bases from J, with 13 bases between. This CDR3 is built from 13 residues. Written as DNA, the CDR3 is TGTGCCAGTAATAATCTCAGGGGAGAGACCCAGTACTTC. Its protein is CASNNLRGETQYF.

The rearrangement uses TRBV4-2 and TRBJ2-5, with 7 nucleotides matching TRBD2. The closer fit of TRBJ2-7 to the DNA end suggests the J call may be wrong. The CDR3 length is 15 residues. Germline loops: CDR1 LGHNA, CDR2 YNFKEQ. The CDR3 region has the DNA TGTGCCAGCAGCCAAGATTCAGCGGGACCCTACGAGCAGTACTTC. It translates to CASSQDSAGPYEQYF.

The chain combines TRBV7-3 with TRBJ2-1; TRBD1 agrees at 7 bases. There are 13 residues in the CDR3. Germline V gene lookup returns CDR1 SGHTA and CDR2 FQGTGA. V lost 5 bases to trimming and J lost 7 bases; unmatched junction nucleotides: 5. CDR3 DNA sequence: TGTGCCAGCAGCACCTCAGGGGGTAATGAGCAGTTCTTC. Translating gives CASSTSGGNEQFF.

This chain connects TRBV10-3 to TRBJ2-7; 7 bases are a match to TRBD2. CDR1 ENHRY and CDR2 SYGVKD come from the germline V gene. V was clipped by 5 bases and J by 4 bases; unmatched bases: 11. This CDR3 comprises 15 residues. CDR3 sequence (DNA): TGTGCCATCAGTACTAGCGTCTCTACCTTATACGAGCAGTACTTC. Its translation: CAISTSVSTLYEQYF.

The chain recombines TRBV11-2 with TRBJ1-1, with D perhaps matching TRBD1 (5 bases). CDR1 SGHAT and CDR2 FQNNGV come from the germline V gene. Trimming left V 2 bases short and J 3 bases short, with 13 bases between. The CDR3 runs to 15 residues. The CDR3 nucleotides read TGTGCCAGCAGCTTAAGGACACAACCCTACACTGAAGCTTTCTTT. This encodes CASSLRTQPYTEAFF.

The chain carries TRBV10-1 and TRBJ2-1, with 10 positions matching TRBD2. The CDR3 is 15 residues long. Germline-derived CDR1 and CDR2 are WNHNN and SYGVQD (reference sequence). After removal of 5 bases from V and 6 bases from J, the junction contained 7 bases not matched to a gene. In DNA, the CDR3 is TGCGCCAGCAGTAAACTAGCGGGACGTCCCAATGAGCAGTTCTTC. This translates into CASSKLAGRPNEQFF.

The rearrangement links TRBV15 to TRBJ2-3; no definite D call. Trimming removed 8 bases at V and 2 bases at J, with 11 bases between. Germline V CDR1 and CDR2: LNHNV, YYDKDF (reference sequence). There are 13 residues in the CDR3. CDR3 sequence reads: CATRMGSTDTQYF. The CDR3 DNA reads as TGTGCCACCCGTATGGGGTCCACAGATACGCAGTATTTT.

This clone was found a few times. CDR3 nucleotides: TGTGCCAGCAGTGAGGGTGTGGGGGTCCAGCCCCAGCATTTT. Translation: CASSEGVGVQPQHF. The J gene is TRBJ1-5, the V gene TRBV2; D perhaps matches TRBD1 (5 bases). Germline assignment: CDR1 SNHLY and CDR2 FYNNEI. V lost 3 bases, J lost 7 bases, and 13 bases lay in between. The CDR3 covers 14 residues.

This chain connects TRBV7-2 to TRBJ2-1; D perhaps matches TRBD2 (6 bases). Trimming removed 1 base from V and 2 bases from J, with 18 bases in between. The length of the CDR3 is 18 residues. Germline V lookup: CDR1 SGHTA, CDR2 FQGNSA. The DNA for the CDR3 is TGTGCCAGCAGCTTAGTAGCCCTCGCAGGGAGGCCCTACAATGAGCAGTTCTTC. Amino acids: CASSLVALAGRPYNEQFF. Looking up the rest from reference TRBV7-2 and TRBJ2-1 gives the full variable domain: GAGVSQSPSNKVTEKGKDVELRCDPISGHTALYWYRQSLGQGLEFLIYFQGNSAPDKSGLPSDRFSAERTGGSVSTLTIQRTQQEDSAVYLCASSLVALAGRPYNEQFFGPGTRLTVL.

J is TRBJ2-7 and V is TRBV6-5, with D possibly matching TRBD2 (7 bases). CDR3 length: 15 residues. V was trimmed by 7 bases and J by 3 bases, leaving 19 bases between them. Germline V gene sequence: CDR1 MNHEY, CDR2 SVGAGI. The CDR3 DNA follows: TGTGCCAGCAAAATGGACAGCGGGATTGACTACGAGCAGTACTTC. Translating gives CASKMDSGIDYEQYF.

This clone came up once. The sample carries other DNA sequences with the same CDR3. The J gene is TRBJ2-1, the V gene TRBV18; D gene uncertain. The V end lost 2 bases, the J end lost 0 bases, and 8 bases lay between the germline ends. The CDR3 is 15 residues long. CDR1 and CDR2 (germline): KGHSH, LQKENI. CDR3 sequence: CASSPSGFSYNEQFF. The CDR3 nucleotides are TGTGCCAGCTCACCATCTGGATTCTCCTACAATGAGCAGTTCTTC. Complete variable domain (other parts from reference TRBV18 and TRBJ2-1): NAGVMQNPRHLVRRRGQEARLRCSPMKGHSHVYWYRQLPEEGLKFMVYLQKENIIDESGMPKERFSAEFPKEGPSILRIQQVVRGDSAAYFCASSPSGFSYNEQFFGPGTRLTVL.

V gene TRBV28 combines with J gene TRBJ2-3; D assignment may be TRBD1 or TRBD2 (6 bases each). The CDR3 extends over 14 amino acids. The V end was cut by 7 bases, the J end by 6 bases, with 17 bases between. Germline lookup yields CDR1 MDHEN and CDR2 SYDVKM. This chain's CDR3 is CASNKGGRGDTQYF. The CDR3 DNA follows: TGTGCCAGCAATAAGGGGGGAAGGGGGGATACGCAGTATTTT.

The rearrangement links TRBV30 to TRBJ2-7, with D unclear. The CDR3 has 11 amino acids. The V gene lost 4 bases and the J gene lost 2 bases, with 6 bases spanning the gap. Germline V gene lookup returns CDR1 GTSNPN and CDR2 SVGIG (reference sequence). Here the CDR3 reads CAWTSAYEQYF. CDR3 DNA sequence: TGTGCCTGGACTAGTGCCTACGAGCAGTACTTC. Complete variable domain (other parts from reference TRBV30 and TRBJ2-7): SQTIHQWPATLVQPVGSPLSLECTVEGTSNPNLYWYRQAAGRGLQLLFYSVGIGQISSEVPQNLSASRPQDRQFILSSKKLLLSDSGFYLCAWTSAYEQYFGPGTRLTVT.

This sequence joins TRBV7-6 and TRBJ2-2; TRBD2 matches 9 bases. The V segment lost 1 base and the J segment 0 bases; nucleotides outside the gene matches: 6. CDR1 is SGHVS and CDR2 is FNYEAQ in the germline V gene. There are 18 residues in the CDR3. In nucleotides, the CDR3 is TGTGCCAGCAGCTTAGAGGGCGGGAGGGCGGCGAACACCGGGGAGCTGTTTTTT. Protein product: CASSLEGGRAANTGELFF.

The J gene is TRBJ2-7, the V gene TRBV4-3; 8 positions match TRBD1. The trim removed 3 bases at V and 5 bases at J, leaving 3 bases unmatched. Germline CDR1 is LGHNA and CDR2 is YSLEER. The CDR3 is 13 amino acids. This CDR3 is CASSQDRDHEQYF. In nucleotides, the CDR3 is TGCGCCAGCAGCCAGGACAGGGACCACGAGCAGTACTTC.

J is TRBJ1-1 and V is TRBV5-1, with D uncertain. Trimming left V 0 bases short and J 5 bases short, with 8 bases between. Germline CDR1 SGHRS, CDR2 YFSETQ. The length of the CDR3 is 13 residues. CDR3 sequence (DNA): TGCGCCAGCAGCTTGGCTCTCCCAACTGAAGCTTTCTTT. Its translation is CASSLALPTEAFF. The entire variable domain, with the rest obtained from reference TRBV5-1 and TRBJ1-1, is as follows: KAGVTQTPRYLIKTRGQQVTLSCSPISGHRSVSWYQQTPGQGLQFLFEYFSETQRNKGNFPGRFSGRQFSNSRSEMNVSTLELGDSALYLCASSLALPTEAFFGQGTRLTVV.

The count of this clone is one. The gene calls are TRBV11-1 and TRBJ2-6; maybe TRBD1 (5 bases). This CDR3 has 14 amino acids. V was pared by 5 bases and J by 4 bases, with 9 bases between. CDR1 SGHAT and CDR2 FQDESV come from the germline V gene (reference sequence). CDR3 coding DNA: TGTGCCAGCAGCCCAGGGTCCGGGGCCAACGTCCTGACTTTC. Translated, it gives CASSPGSGANVLTF. Supplemented by reference TRBV11-1 and TRBJ2-6, the full variable domain reads EAEVAQSPRYKITEKSQAVAFWCDPISGHATLYWYRQILGQGPELLVQFQDESVVDDSQLPKDRFSAERLKGVDSTLKIQPAELGDSAMYLCASSPGSGANVLTFGAGSRLTVL.